Below, 27 T cell receptor beta chains from the same sample are listed, as sequenced in a study of blood T cell repertoires in COVID-19. Generated by immunoSEQ multiplex PCR, the TCRdb table keeps only in-frame clones and is missing some. The table records 300,000 to 350,000 clones, about 90% of them present only once. The sample was peripheral blood. The receptors stem from a woman in her forties or fifties with COVID-19, enrolled during active disease.

This chain links TRBV6-1 with TRBJ2-3; no clear D. In germline, CDR1 is MNHNS, CDR2 SASEGT. The CDR3 loop spans 14 amino acids. The ends were cut back, 2 bases at V and 6 bases at J, with 12 bases in the middle. CDR3 residues: CASSERARWDTQYF. CDR3 coding DNA: TGTGCCAGCAGTGAAAGAGCAAGATGGGATACGCAGTATTTT.

The chain recombines TRBV6-5 with TRBJ2-1, with 10 bases fitting TRBD1. The V segment lost 6 bases and the J segment 3 bases; nucleotides outside the gene matches: 5. CDR3 length: 15 residues. The germline V gene has CDR1 MNHEY and CDR2 SVGAGI. CDR3 bases: TGTGCCAGCAGCGTGACAGGGGGCGACTACAATGAGCAGTTCTTC. It codes for CASSVTGGDYNEQFF.

The rearrangement uses TRBV18 and TRBJ2-5; no reliable D call. The CDR3 runs to 12 residues. Trimming stripped 6 bases from V and 4 bases from J, with 9 bases between. Germline V gene lookup returns CDR1 KGHSH and CDR2 LQKENI. The CDR3 spells CASSPFGETQYF. The CDR3 DNA sequence: TGTGCCAGCTCGCCGTTCGGAGAGACCCAGTACTTC.

This sequence joins TRBV19 and TRBJ1-3; 7 bases are a match to TRBD1. Trimming took 4 bases from V and 0 from J; bases not matched to a gene: 9. The CDR3 contains 17 residues. Looked up from germline, CDR1 is LNHDA and CDR2 is SQIVND (reference sequence). Here the CDR3 reads CASSRPGQASSGNTIYF. DNA of the CDR3: TGTGCCAGTAGTAGGCCCGGACAGGCGAGCTCTGGAAACACCATATATTTT.

V usage is TRBV6-6 and J usage is TRBJ2-7; 12 bases are a match to TRBD1. Germline loops: CDR1 MNHNY, CDR2 SVGAGI (reference sequence). J gave up 3 bases and V 1 base, and 4 bases lay outside the gene matches. This CDR3 region has 16 residues. The CDR3 nucleotides are TGTGCCAGCAGTTACTTCGGGACAGGGGGCAACTACGAGCAGTACTTC. Translating it yields CASSYFGTGGNYEQYF.

CDR3 in DNA: TGTGCCAGCAGTTTAGGGGGGAGTACCTACGAGCAGTACTTC. This encodes CASSLGGSTYEQYF. The J gene is TRBJ2-7, the V gene TRBV27; D perhaps matches TRBD2 (6 bases). This CDR3 is 14 amino acids long. The ends were cut back, 2 bases at V and 2 bases at J, with 10 bases in the middle. Germline V gives CDR1 MNHEY, CDR2 SMNVEV (reference sequence).

The chain has TRBV27 and TRBJ2-7; TRBD1 aligns across 8 bases. CDR1 and CDR2 (germline): MNHEY, SMNVEV (reference sequence). J was trimmed by 4 bases and V by 3 bases; bases with no gene match: 2. The CDR3 consists of 13 residues. The CDR3 sequence is CASSFTGGYEQYF. DNA for the CDR3: TGTGCCAGCAGTTTCACAGGGGGGTACGAGCAGTACTTC.

The chain links TRBV12-3 or TRBV12-4 to TRBJ1-2, with no clear D. CDR3 length equals 13 residues. V lost 5 bases and J lost 5, with 12 bases in between. The CDR3 region is CASSALRIYGYTF. The CDR3 DNA is TGTGCCAGCAGTGCCCTGCGCATTTATGGCTACACCTTC.

The chain combines TRBV7-2 with TRBJ2-7, with TRBD1 identical over 10 bases. The CDR3 loop spans 16 amino acids. Germline loops: CDR1 SGHTA, CDR2 FQGNSA. After removal of 4 bases from V and 2 bases from J, the junction contained 8 bases not matched to a gene. Here the CDR3 reads CASSSRLGQGAYEQYF. In nucleotides, the CDR3 is TGTGCCAGCAGCTCTCGGTTAGGACAGGGGGCCTACGAGCAGTACTTC.

The chain recombines TRBV28 with TRBJ1-5; D may be TRBD1 (5 bases). CDR1 and CDR2 (germline): MDHEN, SYDVKM. With 7 bases removed from V and 2 bases from J, the gap between germline ends came to 12 bases. This CDR3 has 14 amino acids. CDR3 loop: CASTRGGGNQPQHF. The CDR3 DNA sequence: TGTGCCAGCACCCGGGGGGGAGGCAATCAGCCCCAGCATTTT.

The chain links TRBV14 to TRBJ2-7, with TRBD2 identical over 11 bases. Per the germline V gene, CDR1 is SGHDN and CDR2 is FVKESK. The trim removed 2 bases at V and 2 bases at J, leaving 5 bases unmatched. The CDR3 covers 16 residues. The DNA for the CDR3 is TGTGCCAGCAGCCAACCTAGCGGGAGGTCCGCCTACGAGCAGTACTTC. Encoded protein: CASSQPSGRSAYEQYF.

This chain connects TRBV19 to TRBJ2-1; 9 bases agree with TRBD2. Germline loops: CDR1 LNHDA, CDR2 SQIVND (reference sequence). The CDR3 is 16 residues long. J gave up 0 bases and V 5 bases, and 5 bases lay outside the gene matches. The CDR3, as DNA: TGTGCCAGTAGTCCAATAGCGGGAGCCTCCTACAATGAGCAGTTCTTC. Translating it yields CASSPIAGASYNEQFF.

V is TRBV30 and J is TRBJ1-2, with 7 bases lining up with TRBD1. The germline V gene encodes CDR1 GTSNPN and CDR2 SVGIG (reference sequence). J was trimmed by 6 bases and V by 5 bases; bases with no gene match: 6. This CDR3 has 12 residues. As DNA, the CDR3 is TGTGCCTGGGCCCCTACAGGGGATGGCTACACCTTC. Translated, it gives CAWAPTGDGYTF.

The chain has TRBV7-3 and TRBJ1-1; 10 bases match TRBD1. Germline V gene data show CDR1 as SGHTA and CDR2 as FQGTGA. The CDR3 covers 15 residues. V trimming: 5 bases; J trimming: 5 bases; junction bases outside the gene matches: 8. CDR3 coding DNA: TGTGCCAGCAGCCTGAGACAGGGGGCATTGACTGAAGCTTTCTTT. It specifies CASSLRQGALTEAFF.

The V gene is TRBV18, the J gene TRBJ2-1; 7 bases map to TRBD2. Per the germline V gene, CDR1 is KGHSH and CDR2 is LQKENI. The V gene end was trimmed by 3 bases and the J gene end by 0 bases; junction bases not matched to a gene: 8. This CDR3 spans 17 amino acids. This chain's CDR3 is CASSPTAGLGSYNEQFF. The CDR3 DNA reads as TGTGCCAGCTCACCCACAGCGGGATTGGGCTCCTACAATGAGCAGTTCTTC. The full variable domain, completed using reference TRBV18 and TRBJ2-1, is NAGVMQNPRHLVRRRGQEARLRCSPMKGHSHVYWYRQLPEEGLKFMVYLQKENIIDESGMPKERFSAEFPKEGPSILRIQQVVRGDSAAYFCASSPTAGLGSYNEQFFGPGTRLTVL.

The chain links TRBV6-2 or TRBV6-3 to TRBJ2-7; D is possibly TRBD1 (6 bases). The CDR3 extends over 15 amino acids. V lost 0 bases to trimming and J lost 0 bases, with 9 bases between them. Germline CDR1 is MNHEY and CDR2 is SVGEGT. This chain's CDR3 is CASSYSDSSSYEQYF. The DNA of the CDR3 is TGTGCCAGCAGTTACTCGGACAGCAGCTCCTACGAGCAGTACTTC.

The chain is built from TRBV3-1 (or the pseudogene TRBV3-2) and TRBJ2-2, with unresolved D. V was trimmed by 4 bases and J by 0 bases, leaving 3 bases between them. The germline V gene encodes CDR1 LGHDT and CDR2 YNNKEL (reference sequence). There are 13 residues in the CDR3. As DNA, the CDR3 is TGTGCCAGCAGCCCCACGAACACCGGGGAGCTGTTTTTT. Translation: CASSPTNTGELFF.

This clone showed up just a few times. V gene TRBV21-1 combines with J gene TRBJ1-5; TRBD1, the table's D call, lacks a check against the DNA. TRBV21-1 is noted as a pseudogene. This CDR3 has 15 residues. The CDR3 region has the DNA TGTGCCAGCAGCAAAGACGGACAGGTTAATCAGCCCCAGCATTTT. Translating it yields CASSKDGQVNQPQHF.

The chain recombines TRBV12-5 with TRBJ2-5, with D possibly TRBD1 on 5 matching bases. The CDR3 contains 13 residues. The germline CDR1 and CDR2 sequences are LGHNT and FRNRAP. V dropped 3 bases and J dropped 1 base, with 6 bases sitting between them. CDR3 region: CASGFRVQETQYF. The DNA of the CDR3 is TGTGCTAGTGGTTTCAGGGTCCAAGAGACCCAGTACTTC.

This chain uses TRBV7-2 with TRBJ2-3; 12 bases line up with TRBD2. V lost 5 bases to trimming and J lost 4 bases; unmatched junction nucleotides: 4. The CDR3 has 15 amino acids. Germline V gene lookup returns CDR1 SGHTA and CDR2 FQGNSA. Written as DNA, the CDR3 is TGTGCCAGCAGCCGGACTAGCGGGAATGCAGATACGCAGTATTTT. It translates to CASSRTSGNADTQYF.

The rearrangement links TRBV10-3 to TRBJ2-5; possible D gene TRBD1, 5 bases. V was cut by 3 bases and J by 1 base, with 9 bases left in between. The CDR3 is 14 amino acids. The germline V gene encodes CDR1 ENHRY and CDR2 SYGVKD. DNA of the CDR3: TGTGCCATCAGTGAATTCGACAGCCAAGAGACCCAGTACTTC. Encoded protein: CAISEFDSQETQYF.

CDR3 coding DNA: TGTGCCATTCAGGACAGGCCCGAGCTGGAGACCCAGTACTTC. Amino acids: CAIQDRPELETQYF. The rearrangement links TRBV19 to TRBJ2-5; 7 nucleotides agree with TRBD1. CDR3 length equals 14 residues. In germline, CDR1 is LNHDA, CDR2 SQIVND (reference sequence). V dropped 10 bases and J dropped 5; count of bases not matched to a gene: 13. Combining the CDR3 with reference TRBV19 and TRBJ2-5 gives the whole variable domain DGGITQSPKYLFRKEGQNVTLSCEQNLNHDAMYWYRQDPGQGLRLIYYSQIVNDFQKGDIAEGYSVSREKKESFPLTVTSAQKNPTAFYLCAIQDRPELETQYFGPGTRLLVL.

The rearrangement joins TRBV19 to TRBJ2-3; TRBD2 aligns across 12 bases. The CDR3 is 18 amino acids. CDR1 and CDR2 from the germline V gene are LNHDA and SQIVND (reference sequence). The V and J ends lost 5 bases and 3 bases, in that order; junction bases with no gene match: 12. The CDR3 loop reads CASSELAGGSGKTDTQYF. CDR3 coding DNA: TGTGCCAGTAGTGAGCTAGCGGGAGGGAGTGGGAAGACAGATACGCAGTATTTT.

The chain links TRBV11-3 to TRBJ2-6; D is possibly TRBD2 (5 bases). CDR3 length: 18 residues. Germline-derived CDR1 and CDR2 are SGHNT and YENEEA. The V end lost 2 bases, the J end lost 0 bases, and 14 bases lay between the germline ends. In DNA form, the CDR3 reads TGTGCCAGCAGCTTACGAGGGCGAATAGTCTCTGGGGCCAACGTCCTGACTTTC. This codes for CASSLRGRIVSGANVLTF.

The CDR3 DNA reads TGTGCCAGCAGCCCATTACAGGGAGAACTTAACTATGGCTACACCTTC. Protein: CASSPLQGELNYGYTF. The V gene is TRBV7-8, the J gene TRBJ1-2, with D tentatively TRBD1 (6 bases). Germline V CDR1 and CDR2: SGHVS, FQNEAQ. V lost 5 bases and J lost 1, with 17 bases in between. The CDR3 runs 16 residues.

The rearrangement links TRBV5-1 to TRBJ1-2; D call uncertain. Trimming left V 7 bases short and J 2 bases short, with 9 bases between. CDR3 length: 12 residues. The germline V gene has CDR1 SGHRS and CDR2 YFSETQ. CDR3 in amino acids: CASSTSNYGYTF. The CDR3 DNA reads TGCGCCAGCTCGACATCAAACTATGGCTACACCTTC.

This CDR3 is CASGFSGFEDRYYGYTF. DNA for the CDR3: TGTGCTAGTGGTTTTTCAGGGTTTGAGGACCGATACTATGGCTACACCTTC. The chain recombines TRBV12-5 with TRBJ1-2, with D possibly being TRBD1 (5 bases). CDR3 length equals 17 residues. Trimming removed 3 bases from V and 3 bases from J, with 20 bases in between. The germline V gene has CDR1 LGHNT and CDR2 FRNRAP.